This T cell receptor beta chain stems from a study of T-cell reconstitution after alpha-beta-depleted transplantation in children. The study's findings and limits: After transplant, at about two months, alpha-beta T cells were reportedly derived from several hundred expanded graft clones. One year post-transplant, T-cell counts and diversity were largely derived from T cells produced anew. From surviving recipient T cells and thymic progenitors came the high day-60 TCRbeta diversity observed in some patients.

V lost 7 bases to trimming and J lost 3 bases, with 13 bases between them. This CDR3 has 14 amino acids. The library targeted TCRbeta and was prepared with unique molecular identifiers. TCRdb reprocessed the PCR reads with MiXCR, giving one entry per CDR3 protein. The table includes 440,000 or so distinct CDR3 sequences, 43% detected once. Turning to this clonotype: Its specificity is unknown.

The gene calls are TRBV12-3 or TRBV12-4 and TRBJ1-3; D call uncertain. The starting material was PBMCs, obtained before TCRalphabeta/CD19-depleted stem cell transplant. The receptor was isolated from a girl aged 2 to 10 with aplastic anemia, due to receive a stem cell transplant. The CDR3 DNA reads TGTGCCAGCATTACGTCGGGAGGTGGAAACACCATATATTTT. Its protein is CASITSGGGNTIYF.